The rows below give T cell receptor beta chains drawn from one sample of a study of shared clonotypes between healthy human individuals. TCRdb's table, derived via immunoSEQ multiplex PCR, lists solely in-frame clones and lacks some. Of 800,000 to 1,200,000 clones listed, around three quarters are singletons. Input material: memory CD4+ T cells from PBMCs. The receptors here all came from a man between 18 and 29 years old in good health. Some clones in this sample may be carry-over from other donors' samples. Both conserved end residues are part of each CDR3. A D gene is named only where the DNA matches it firmly. Size values are once, few and many counts, or a class for expanded clones, and some rows have none.

V gene	clone size	J gene	D gene	CDR3 DNA	CDR3 protein
TRBV10-3	-	TRBJ1-1	-	TGTGCCAGCGCCCTGGCGGTGAACACTGAAGCTTTCTTT	CASALAVNTEAFF
TRBV30	-	TRBJ2-3	TRBD2	TGTGCCTGGAGTAGGGGGGGAAGCGGGAGCCGAACAGATACGCAGTATTTT	CAWSRGGSGSRTDTQYF
TRBV9	few	TRBJ1-1	-	TGTGCCAGCAGCGTTGCGACCAGCACTGAAGCTTTCTTT	CASSVATSTEAFF
TRBV28	-	TRBJ1-2	TRBD1	TGTGCCAGCAGTACCCCTGGGGGACAGATGGTCTACACCTTC	CASSTPGGQMVYTF
TRBV27	once	TRBJ1-5	-	TGTGCCAGCAGTCCCAGCCCGGGCCAGCCCCAGCATTTT	CASSPSPGQPQHF
TRBV11-2	once	TRBJ1-1	-	TGTGCCAGCAGCTTAAGTCGGGGGCGTGAAGCTTTCTTT	CASSLSRGREAFF
TRBV14	-	TRBJ2-3	-	TGTGCCAGCAGCCAAGTTACAGATACGCAGTATTTT	CASSQVTDTQYF
TRBV28	-	TRBJ2-1	TRBD2	TGTGCCAGCAGTAGACTAGCGGGAGGGGGCAATGAGCAGTTCTTC	CASSRLAGGGNEQFF
TRBV7-2	-	TRBJ2-7	TRBD1	TGTGCCAGCAGCCTAGACAGGGGGCCCTCCGCCTTCCTCTACGAGCAGTACTTC	CASSLDRGPSAFLYEQYF
TRBV5-1	-	TRBJ1-1	-	TGCGCCAGCAGAAATAAACCGGGACAGAACACTGAAGCTTTCTTT	CASRNKPGQNTEAFF
TRBV2	-	TRBJ2-3	TRBD1	TGTGCCAGCAGTGAAGGGACAGGGGGCACAGATACGCAGTATTTT	CASSEGTGGTDTQYF
TRBV4-1	-	TRBJ2-3	-	TGCGCCAGCAGCCAAGACTACAGGGCCATAGATACGCAGTATTTT	CASSQDYRAIDTQYF